This is a list of T cell receptor beta chains from one sample in a study of T cell responses to AZD1222 COVID-19 vaccine. Sequencing was performed with immunoSEQ multiplex PCR; in TCRdb, only in-frame clones are kept and a portion is missing. The sample contains tens of thousands of clones, around 84% of which appear only once. Sequencing was performed on peripheral blood, taken 28 days after the second AZD1222 dose. The origin of the receptors is an adult who received the AZD1222 COVID-19 vaccine. The CDR3 runs from the conserved cysteine through the conserved F or W. D genes are given only for firm matches. Not all rows give a size; the values are once, few, many and, for expanded clones, a class.

. | TRBJ2-7 | TRBV6-5 | . | CASSYTRGRPRNEQYF | TGTGCCAGCAGTTACACCCGGGGCCGCCCGAGGAACGAGCAGTACTTC
. | TRBJ1-3 | TRBV4-1 | . | CASSQEGRWRTGNTIYF | TGCGCCAGCAGCCAAGAAGGACGGTGGAGAACTGGAAACACCATATATTTT
TRBD2 | TRBJ2-2 | TRBV10-3 | . | CATGLAITGELFF | TGTGCCACGGGACTAGCGATCACCGGGGAGCTGTTTTTT
TRBD2 | TRBJ2-3 | TRBV7-9 | . | CASRSSGSYPDTQYF | TGTGCCAGCCGCTCTAGCGGGAGCTACCCGGATACGCAGTATTTT
TRBD1 | TRBJ1-1 | TRBV5-1 | . | CASRPGQGYSEAFF | TGCGCCAGCAGACCAGGACAGGGGTATAGTGAAGCTTTCTTT
. | TRBJ1-6 | TRBV4-3 | few | CASSQDSAGDLNSPLHF | TGCGCCAGCAGCCAAGATAGCGCAGGGGACCTTAATTCACCCCTCCACTTT
. | TRBJ2-5 | TRBV24-1 | . | CATSQGGQETQYF | TGTGCCACGAGCCAGGGGGGGCAAGAGACCCAGTACTTC
. | TRBJ1-4 | TRBV5-1 | . | CASTPGAANEKLFF | TGCGCCAGCACCCCGGGGGCGGCTAATGAAAAACTGTTTTTT
TRBD1 | TRBJ1-1 | TRBV3-1/TRBV3-2 | . | CASSLRTGRNTEAFF | TGTGCCAGCAGCCTCCGGACAGGGAGGAACACTGAAGCTTTCTTT
. | TRBJ2-3 | TRBV4-1 | . | CASSQPAERTDTQYF | TGCGCCAGCAGCCAACCGGCGGAACGCACAGATACGCAGTATTTT
. | TRBJ2-1 | TRBV18 | few | CASSIRDGPWFF | TGTGCCAGCTCAATAAGGGACGGCCCCTGGTTCTTC
. | TRBJ2-7 | TRBV5-1 | . | CASSLGQSYEQYF | TGCGCCAGCAGCTTGGGACAGTCCTACGAGCAGTACTTC
. | TRBJ2-7 | TRBV18 | . | CASSPMGEQYF | TGTGCCAGCTCACCCATGGGTGAGCAGTACTTC
. | TRBJ2-1 | TRBV7-9 | . | CASSLSLASSYNEQFF | TGTGCCAGCAGCTTGTCACTAGCCAGCTCCTACAATGAGCAGTTCTTC